The TCR beta chain described here comes from a study of shared clonotypes between healthy human individuals. As for this clone: The antigen remains undetermined.

Nashville, Tennessee was home to all donors, who were Caucasian adults. Division of CD4+ cells produced a CD45RA+ naive subset and a CD45RA-negative memory subset. General study points: Researchers sampled blood only, noting tissue repertoires likely differ.

CDR1 is MDHEN, CDR2 SYDVKM, per germline. The trim removed 5 bases at V and 4 bases at J, leaving 8 bases unmatched. The CDR3 has 15 residues. Several immunoSEQ plates held equal portions of the genomic DNA taken from each subset. Repertoires were generated with immunoSEQ multiplex PCR, while TCRdb's copy carries only in-frame clones and drops some. The table shows 1 million to 1.3 million clones, with more than 75% occurring only once. This chain links TRBV28 with TRBJ1-3; TRBD1 aligns across 7 bases. The sequence was collected from a man in his late teens or twenties in good health. Some clones in this sample may be carry-over from other donors' samples. Sequencing input: memory CD4+ T cells from PBMCs. Described subset: CD45RA-negative fraction. The CDR3 region has the DNA TGTGCCAGCAGTGACAGGGATCCATCGGGAAACACCATATATTTT. It encodes CASSDRDPSGNTIYF.